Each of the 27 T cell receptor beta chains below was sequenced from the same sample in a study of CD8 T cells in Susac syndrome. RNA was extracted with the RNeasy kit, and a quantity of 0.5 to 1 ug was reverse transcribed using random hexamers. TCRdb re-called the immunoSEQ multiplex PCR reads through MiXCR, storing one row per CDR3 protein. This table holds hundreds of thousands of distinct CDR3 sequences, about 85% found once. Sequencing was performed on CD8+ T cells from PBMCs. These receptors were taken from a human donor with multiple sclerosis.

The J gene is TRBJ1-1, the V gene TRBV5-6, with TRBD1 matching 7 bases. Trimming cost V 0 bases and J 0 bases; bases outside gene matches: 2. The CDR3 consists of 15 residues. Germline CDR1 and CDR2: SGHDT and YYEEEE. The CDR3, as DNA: TGTGCCAGCAGCTTGGGGGACAGAGTGAACACTGAAGCTTTCTTT. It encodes CASSLGDRVNTEAFF.

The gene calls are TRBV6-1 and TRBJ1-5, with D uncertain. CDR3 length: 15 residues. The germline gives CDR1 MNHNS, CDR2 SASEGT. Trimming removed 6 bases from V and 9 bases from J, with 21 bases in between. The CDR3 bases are TGTGCCAGCAGCCTTAGGACGGGTTCATGGGGGCCCCAGCATTTT. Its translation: CASSLRTGSWGPQHF.

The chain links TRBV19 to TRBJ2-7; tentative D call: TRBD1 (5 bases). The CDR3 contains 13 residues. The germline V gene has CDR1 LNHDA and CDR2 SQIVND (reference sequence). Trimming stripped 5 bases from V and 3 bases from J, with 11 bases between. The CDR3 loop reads CASSYGRDYEQYF. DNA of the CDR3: TGTGCCAGTAGTTATGGCAGGGACTACGAGCAGTACTTC.

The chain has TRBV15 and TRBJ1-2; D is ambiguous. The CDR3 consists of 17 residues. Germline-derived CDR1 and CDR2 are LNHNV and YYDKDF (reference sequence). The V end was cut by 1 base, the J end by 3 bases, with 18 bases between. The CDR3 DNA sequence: TGTGCCACCAGCAGAGCCTCCTGGTGGGTTACAGACTATGGCTACACCTTC. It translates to CATSRASWWVTDYGYTF.

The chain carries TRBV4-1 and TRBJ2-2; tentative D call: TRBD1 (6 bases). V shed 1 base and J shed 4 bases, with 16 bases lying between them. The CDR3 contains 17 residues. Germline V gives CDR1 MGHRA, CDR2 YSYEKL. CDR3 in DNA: TGCGCCAGCAGCCAAGTATTTCCGGACAGTATCACCGGGGAGCTGTTTTTT. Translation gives CASSQVFPDSITGELFF.

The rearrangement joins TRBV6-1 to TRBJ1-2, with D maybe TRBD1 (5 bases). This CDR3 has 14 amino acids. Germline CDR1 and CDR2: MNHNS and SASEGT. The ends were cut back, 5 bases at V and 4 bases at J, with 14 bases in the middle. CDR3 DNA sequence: TGTGCCAGCAGTCTACAGGAGCTTACCTATGGCTACACCTTC. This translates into CASSLQELTYGYTF.

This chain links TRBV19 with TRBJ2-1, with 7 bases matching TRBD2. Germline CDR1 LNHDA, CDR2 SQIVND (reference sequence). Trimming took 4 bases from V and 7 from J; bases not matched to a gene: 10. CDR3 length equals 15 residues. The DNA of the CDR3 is TGTGCCAGTAGTACTGAGCCCAGCGGGGTAAATGAGCAGTTCTTC. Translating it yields CASSTEPSGVNEQFF.

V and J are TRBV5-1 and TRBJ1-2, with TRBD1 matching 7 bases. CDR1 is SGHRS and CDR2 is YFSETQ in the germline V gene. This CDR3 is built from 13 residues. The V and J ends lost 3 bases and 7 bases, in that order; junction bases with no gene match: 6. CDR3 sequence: CASSSGGGIGYTF. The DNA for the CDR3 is TGCGCCAGCAGCTCGGGAGGGGGCATTGGCTACACCTTC.

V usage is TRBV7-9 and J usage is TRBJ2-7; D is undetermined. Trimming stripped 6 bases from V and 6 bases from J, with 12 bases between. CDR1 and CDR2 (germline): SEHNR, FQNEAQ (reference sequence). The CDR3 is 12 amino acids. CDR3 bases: TGTGCCAGCAGGCAAAGGGTGGGCGAGCAGTACTTC. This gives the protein CASRQRVGEQYF.

The CDR3 here is CASSLLPSGDEQYF. CDR3 in DNA: TGTGCCAGCAGTTTGTTGCCTAGCGGAGACGAGCAGTACTTC. The J gene is TRBJ2-7, the V gene TRBV12-3 or TRBV12-4; 7 bases line up with TRBD2. This CDR3 is 14 amino acids long. V shed 3 bases, J shed 5 bases, and the junction held 7 bases outside the gene matches.

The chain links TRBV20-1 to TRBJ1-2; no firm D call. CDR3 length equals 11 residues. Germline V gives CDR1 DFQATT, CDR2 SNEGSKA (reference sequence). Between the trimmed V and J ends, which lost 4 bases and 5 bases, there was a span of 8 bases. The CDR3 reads CSAMAEYGYTF. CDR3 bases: TGCAGTGCTATGGCAGAGTATGGCTACACCTTC.

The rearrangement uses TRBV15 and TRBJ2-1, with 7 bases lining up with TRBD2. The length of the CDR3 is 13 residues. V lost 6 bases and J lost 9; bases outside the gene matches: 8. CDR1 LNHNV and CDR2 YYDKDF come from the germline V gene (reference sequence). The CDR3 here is CATSRDYSIEQFF. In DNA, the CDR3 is TGTGCCACCAGTAGGGACTATTCTATTGAGCAGTTCTTC.

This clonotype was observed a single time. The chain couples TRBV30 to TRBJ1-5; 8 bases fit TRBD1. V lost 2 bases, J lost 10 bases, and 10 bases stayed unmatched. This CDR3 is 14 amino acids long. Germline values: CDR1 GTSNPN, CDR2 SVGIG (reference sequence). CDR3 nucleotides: TGTGCCTGGAGTACAGGACAGGGAGGTCACCCCCAGCATTTT. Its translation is CAWSTGQGGHPQHF.

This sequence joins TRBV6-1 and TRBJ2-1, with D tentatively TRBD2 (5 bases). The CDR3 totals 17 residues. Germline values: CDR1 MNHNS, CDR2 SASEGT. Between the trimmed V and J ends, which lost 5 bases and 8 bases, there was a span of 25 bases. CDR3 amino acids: CASSRPPEIAPWDEQFF. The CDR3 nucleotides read TGTGCCAGCAGTCGACCTCCCGAAATAGCGCCCTGGGATGAGCAGTTCTTC.

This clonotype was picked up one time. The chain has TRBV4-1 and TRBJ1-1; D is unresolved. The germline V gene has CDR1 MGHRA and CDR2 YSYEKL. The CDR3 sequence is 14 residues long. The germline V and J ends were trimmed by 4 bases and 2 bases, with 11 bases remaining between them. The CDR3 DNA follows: TGCGCCAGCAGCCGCACCTCAGCAAACACTGAAGCTTTCTTT. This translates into CASSRTSANTEAFF.

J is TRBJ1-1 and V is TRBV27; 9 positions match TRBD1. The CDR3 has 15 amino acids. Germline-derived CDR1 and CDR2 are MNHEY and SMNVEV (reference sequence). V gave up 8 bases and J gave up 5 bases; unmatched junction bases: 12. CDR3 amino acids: CASVTNRGLETEAFF. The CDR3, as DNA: TGTGCCAGCGTTACAAACAGGGGGCTGGAAACTGAAGCTTTCTTT.

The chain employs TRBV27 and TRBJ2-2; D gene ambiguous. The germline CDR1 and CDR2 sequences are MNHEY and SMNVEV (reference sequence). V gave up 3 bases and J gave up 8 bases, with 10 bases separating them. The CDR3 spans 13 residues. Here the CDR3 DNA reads TGTGCCAGCAGTTTTTTAGGGATGGGGGAGCTGTTTTTT. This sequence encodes CASSFLGMGELFF.

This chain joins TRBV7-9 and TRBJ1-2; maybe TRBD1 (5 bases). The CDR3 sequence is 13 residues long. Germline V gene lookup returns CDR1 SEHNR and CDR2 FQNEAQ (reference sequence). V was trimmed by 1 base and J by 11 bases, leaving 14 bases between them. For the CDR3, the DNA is TGTGCCAGCAGCTTAGTTGGGGGTATCCCGTACACCTTC. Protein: CASSLVGGIPYTF. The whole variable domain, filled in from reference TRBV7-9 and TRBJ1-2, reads DTGVSQNPRHKITKRGQNVTFRCDPISEHNRLYWYRQTLGQGPEFLTYFQNEAQLEKSRLLSDRFSAERPKGSFSTLEIQRTEQGDSAMYLCASSLVGGIPYTFGSGTRLTVV.

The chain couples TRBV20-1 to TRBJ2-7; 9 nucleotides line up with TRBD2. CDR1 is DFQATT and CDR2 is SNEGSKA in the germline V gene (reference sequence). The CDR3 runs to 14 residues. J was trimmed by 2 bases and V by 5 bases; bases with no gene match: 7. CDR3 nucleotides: TGCAGTGCTTACCTAGCGGGGACACCCTACGAGCAGTACTTC. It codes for CSAYLAGTPYEQYF.

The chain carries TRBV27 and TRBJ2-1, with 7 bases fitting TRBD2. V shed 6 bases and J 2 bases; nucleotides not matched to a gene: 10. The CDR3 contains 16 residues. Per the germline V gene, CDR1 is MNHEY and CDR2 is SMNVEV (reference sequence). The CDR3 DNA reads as TGTGCCAGCAGCACATCTAGCGGTAGGACCTACAATGAGCAGTTCTTC. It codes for CASSTSSGRTYNEQFF.

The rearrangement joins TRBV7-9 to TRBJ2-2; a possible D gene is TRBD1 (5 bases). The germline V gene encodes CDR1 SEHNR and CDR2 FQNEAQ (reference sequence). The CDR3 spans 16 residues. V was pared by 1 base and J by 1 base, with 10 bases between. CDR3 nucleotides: TGTGCCAGCAGCTTAGTCAGGGTTTGGAACACCGGGGAGCTGTTTTTT. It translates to CASSLVRVWNTGELFF. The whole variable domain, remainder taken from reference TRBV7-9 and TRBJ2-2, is DTGVSQNPRHKITKRGQNVTFRCDPISEHNRLYWYRQTLGQGPEFLTYFQNEAQLEKSRLLSDRFSAERPKGSFSTLEIQRTEQGDSAMYLCASSLVRVWNTGELFFGEGSRLTVL.

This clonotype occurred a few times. CDR3 sequence reads: CASSSPGTDTQYF. The CDR3 nucleotides are TGTGCCAGCAGTTCACCGGGCACAGATACGCAGTATTTT. The chain has TRBV27 and TRBJ2-3, with no clear D. CDR1 and CDR2 from the germline V gene are MNHEY and SMNVEV (reference sequence). Between the trimmed V and J ends, which lost 4 bases and 1 base, there was a span of 6 bases. CDR3 length equals 13 residues.

For the CDR3, the DNA is TGTGCCAGCAGTGAATTCGGGGGGATCAACACTGAAGCTTTCTTT. This gives the protein CASSEFGGINTEAFF. The chain joins TRBV6-1 to TRBJ1-1, with a weak D call TRBD1 (5 bases). Trimming took off 2 bases at V and 2 bases at J, with 12 bases between the two ends. There are 15 residues in the CDR3. Germline V lookup: CDR1 MNHNS, CDR2 SASEGT.

The CDR3 DNA reads as TGCGCCAGCAGCCAAGGGATGGACATATCCTACGAGCAGTACTTC. It is translated as CASSQGMDISYEQYF. This chain connects TRBV4-1 to TRBJ2-7; D is perhaps TRBD1 (5 bases). CDR1 MGHRA and CDR2 YSYEKL come from the germline V gene. V dropped 1 base and J dropped 1 base, with 11 bases sitting between them. The CDR3 runs 15 residues.

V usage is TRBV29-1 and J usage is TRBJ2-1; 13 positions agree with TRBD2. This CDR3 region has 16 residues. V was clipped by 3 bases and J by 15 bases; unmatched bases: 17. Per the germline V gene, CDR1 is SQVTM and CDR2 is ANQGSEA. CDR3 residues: CSVELLGTSGILRPFF. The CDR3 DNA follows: TGCAGCGTTGAGTTGCTCGGGACTAGCGGGATATTGAGGCCGTTCTTC.

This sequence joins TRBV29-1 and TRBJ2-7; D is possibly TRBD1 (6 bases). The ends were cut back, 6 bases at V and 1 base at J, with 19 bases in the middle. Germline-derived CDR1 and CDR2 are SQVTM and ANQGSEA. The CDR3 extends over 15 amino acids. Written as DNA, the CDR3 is TGCAGCGTCGCCTTAGCAGGGGTCACTTCCTACGAGCAGTACTTC. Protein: CSVALAGVTSYEQYF.

The CDR3 sequence: CASSSWDRAQETQYF. CDR3 sequence (DNA): TGTGCCAGCAGCTCCTGGGACAGGGCGCAAGAGACCCAGTACTTC. The V gene is TRBV7-2, the J gene TRBJ2-5; 9 bases line up with TRBD1. The V segment lost 4 bases and the J segment 2 bases; nucleotides outside the gene matches: 5. CDR3 length equals 15 residues. The germline V gene encodes CDR1 SGHTA and CDR2 FQGNSA.